This T cell receptor (beta chain) emerged from a study of blood T cell repertoires in COVID-19. Study summary: The United States, Italy and Spain supplied acute and convalescent COVID-19 samples.

The CDR3 loop spans 15 amino acids. V lost 3 bases and J lost 6; bases outside the gene matches: 10. CDR1 is MNHNS and CDR2 is SASEGT in the germline V gene. Original processing notes: The authors estimated nucleated cell counts from reference gene primer amplification. Clones were read by immunoSEQ multiplex PCR, and TCRdb kept only the in-frame ones, dropping some. V and J calls and clone size are as listed in that table; D and trimming were resolved from the DNA. Here the sample spans just over 300,000 clones, around 90% being singletons. Sequencing was carried out using peripheral blood. The V and J genes are TRBV6-1 and TRBJ2-7, with TRBD1 matching over 8 bases. The sequence came from a man in his late teens or twenties with active or convalescent COVID-19. The CDR3 protein is CASSEGTGWYSEQYF. CDR3 nucleotide sequence: TGTGCCAGCAGTGAGGGGACAGGTTGGTATTCCGAGCAGTACTTC.